The 5 T cell receptor beta chains presented below share a single source sample, sequenced in a study of T cells expressing NK-cell markers. TCRdb reprocessed the 5' RACE reads, keeping one entry per CDR3 protein, no DNA. Its clone listing holds approximately 150,000 distinct CDR3 sequences. The specimen sequenced was blood T cells: a sorted CD56 or NKG2C T cell subset, CD4+ or CD8+ T cells, or bulk PBMC T cells (not recorded which). These receptor sequences come from a man in his late teens or twenties in good health.

The chain recombines TRBV7-2 with TRBJ1-1. Germline-derived CDR1 and CDR2 are SGHTA and FQGNSA. The CDR3 consists of 15 residues. The CDR3 here is CASSLELAGNTEAFF.

The V and J genes are TRBV10-3 and TRBJ2-1; TCRdb picks TRBD2, but there is no DNA to check that call. CDR3 size: 13 residues. Germline loops: CDR1 ENHRY, CDR2 SYGVKD. CDR3 in amino acids: CAISARGADEQFF.

This chain joins TRBV7-8 and TRBJ2-5; the D call of TRBD2 rests on TCRdb alone, since no DNA is present to check it. The CDR3 sequence is 15 residues long. The germline V gene has CDR1 SGHVS and CDR2 FQNEAQ. This CDR3 reads CASSSTTSNQETQYF. The full variable domain, in which reference TRBV7-8 and TRBJ2-5 provide the parts outside the CDR3, is GAGVSQSPRYKVAKRGQDVALRCDPISGHVSLFWYQQALGQGPEFLTYFQNEAQLDKSGLPSDRFFAERPEGSVSTLKIQRTQQEDSAVYLCASSSTTSNQETQYFGPGTRLLVL.

V usage is TRBV13 and J usage is TRBJ1-3. CDR1 and CDR2 (germline): PRHDT, FYEKMQ (reference sequence). This CDR3 comprises 17 residues. The CDR3 loop reads CASSLEPGEYSGNTIYF.

V and J are TRBV29-1 and TRBJ1-2. Looked up from germline, CDR1 is SQVTM and CDR2 is ANQGSEA. This CDR3 comprises 14 residues. The CDR3 protein is CSVEDPLERYGYTF.